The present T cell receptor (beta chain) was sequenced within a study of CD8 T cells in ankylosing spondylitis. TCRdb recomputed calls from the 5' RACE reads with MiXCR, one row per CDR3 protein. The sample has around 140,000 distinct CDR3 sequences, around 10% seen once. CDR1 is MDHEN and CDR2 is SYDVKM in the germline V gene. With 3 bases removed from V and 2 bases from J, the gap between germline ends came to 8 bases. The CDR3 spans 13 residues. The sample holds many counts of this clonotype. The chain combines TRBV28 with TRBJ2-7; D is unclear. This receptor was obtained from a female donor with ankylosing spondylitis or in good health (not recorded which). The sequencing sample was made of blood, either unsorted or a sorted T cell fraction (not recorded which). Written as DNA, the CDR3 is TGTGCCAGCAGTTTGGGGTTTACCTACGAGCAGTACTTC. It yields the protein CASSLGFTYEQYF.